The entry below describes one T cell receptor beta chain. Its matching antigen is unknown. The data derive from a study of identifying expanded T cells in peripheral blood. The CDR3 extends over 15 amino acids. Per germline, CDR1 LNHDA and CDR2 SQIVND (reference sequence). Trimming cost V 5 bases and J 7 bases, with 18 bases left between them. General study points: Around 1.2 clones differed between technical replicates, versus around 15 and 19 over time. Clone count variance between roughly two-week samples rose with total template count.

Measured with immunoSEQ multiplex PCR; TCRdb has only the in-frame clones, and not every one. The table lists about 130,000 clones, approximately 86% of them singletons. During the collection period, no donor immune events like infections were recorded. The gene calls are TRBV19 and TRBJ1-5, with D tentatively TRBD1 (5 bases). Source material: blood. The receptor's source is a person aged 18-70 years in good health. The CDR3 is CASSGTDWDGQPQHF. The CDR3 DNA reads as TGTGCCAGTAGTGGTACTGACTGGGACGGGCAGCCCCAGCATTTT.